The 5 T cell receptor beta chains listed next were all sequenced from one sample in a study of OX40 agonist ivuxolimab in advanced cancers. TCRdb's table, derived via immunoSEQ multiplex PCR, lists solely in-frame clones and lacks some. This sample has some 45,000 clones, with 70% to 90% found just once. The sample here was CD4+ or CD8+ T cells sorted from blood, taken in a trial of the OX40 agonist ivuxolimab. The receptors were sampled from an adult with an advanced solid tumor such as melanoma, head and neck, liver or kidney cancer.

The chain recombines TRBV15 with TRBJ2-5, with unresolved D. CDR1 and CDR2 (germline): LNHNV, YYDKDF (reference sequence). Trimming removed 0 bases from V and 2 bases from J, with 10 bases in between. This CDR3 region has 15 residues. The CDR3 DNA is TGTGCCACCAGCAGAGATATGTCTATTCAAGAGACCCAGTACTTC. Protein sequence: CATSRDMSIQETQYF.

The gene calls are TRBV11-2 and TRBJ2-7; D not certain. Trimming removed 4 bases at V and 3 bases at J, with 10 bases between. The germline V gene encodes CDR1 SGHAT and CDR2 FQNNGV. This CDR3 has 13 amino acids. The CDR3: CASSYIAGYEQYF. In DNA, the CDR3 is TGTGCCAGCAGCTACATCGCAGGCTACGAGCAGTACTTC.

The chain links TRBV5-1 to TRBJ1-1, with 10 bases identical to TRBD1. Germline CDR1 SGHRS, CDR2 YFSETQ. This CDR3 spans 16 amino acids. V shed 4 bases and J 0 bases; nucleotides not matched to a gene: 6. CDR3 sequence: CASSRDRGPMNTEAFF. CDR3 nucleotides: TGCGCCAGCAGCCGGGACAGGGGTCCTATGAACACTGAAGCTTTCTTT.

The chain uses TRBV6-5 and TRBJ2-1, with 11 positions matching TRBD2. Germline V gene lookup returns CDR1 MNHEY and CDR2 SVGAGI. This CDR3 contains 16 residues. The V gene end was trimmed by 0 bases and the J gene end by 3 bases; junction bases not matched to a gene: 1. The CDR3 reads CASSYSGTSGYNEQFF. CDR3 in DNA: TGTGCCAGCAGTTACTCTGGGACTAGCGGCTACAATGAGCAGTTCTTC.

The chain carries TRBV9 and TRBJ2-3; D unresolved. Germline V gives CDR1 SGDLS, CDR2 YYNGEE. Trimming pared 0 bases from V and 7 bases from J, leaving 15 bases between. The CDR3 loop spans 15 amino acids. The CDR3: CASSVVGNPANTQYF. The CDR3 nucleotides read TGTGCCAGCAGCGTAGTAGGGAATCCAGCTAATACGCAGTATTTT.